This T cell receptor (beta chain) was obtained from a study of regulatory T cells in long-lasting Graves disease. Overall study findings and caveats: Persistent patients shared 2,741 public clonotypes among themselves. Newly diagnosed patients shared fewer, at some 970.

Arm-PCR of CDR3 regions and iRepertoire HTBI primers were used to build TCR beta libraries. TCRdb redid the calling of the multiplex PCR reads with MiXCR, one entry per CDR3 protein. Altogether roughly 420,000 distinct CDR3 sequences are present, 14% being singletons, with the ten largest covering around a sixth. This clonotype has a count of ten or more. What it binds is unknown. CDR1 SGHAT and CDR2 FQNNGV come from the germline V gene. Trimming cost V 1 base and J 11 bases, with 11 bases left between them. The CDR3 has 12 residues. The time point here: newly diagnosed GD, antithyroid drugs for less than 3 months. Isolated PBMC RNA provided the starting material for the TCR library. EDTA tubes received approximately 10 milliliters of drawn peripheral blood. Another study also made use of these data, one on T cells in Graves' hyperthyroidism and ophthalmopathy.

The chain has TRBV11-2 and TRBJ1-1; tentative D call: TRBD1 (6 bases). Sequenced here: peripheral blood mononuclear cells (PBMCs), sampled at new diagnosis, from a patient treated with antithyroid drugs. This receptor was identified in a woman between 45 and 60 years old with Graves disease. CDR3 sequence reads: CASSLASGAAFF. The DNA for the CDR3 is TGTGCCAGCAGCTTAGCTTCAGGGGCGGCTTTCTTT.